Listed below are T cell receptor beta chains from one sample, sequenced in a study of T-cell memory formation after mild COVID-19. TCRdb reanalysed the 5' RACE reads using MiXCR and keeps one entry per CDR3 protein. This sample has around 130,000 distinct CDR3 sequences, with roughly 6.2% found just once. The specimen was PBMCs or a T cell subset sorted from them (not recorded which). These receptors originate from an adult woman who had mild COVID-19 (a few samples of this study predate the infection). Cell type and time point are not known. The CDR3 runs from the conserved cysteine through the conserved F or W. A D gene is named only where the DNA matches it firmly. Where a row states a size, it is once, few, many or the class of an expanded clone; other rows omit it.

size,D,V,J,CDR3,DNA
-,-,TRBV18,TRBJ1-6,CASSPFGTSGSSPLHF,TGTGCCAGCTCACCCTTCGGGACATCGGGTAGCTCACCCCTCCACTTT
-,TRBD1,TRBV5-1,TRBJ1-2,CASSPETGTGYTF,TGCGCCAGCAGCCCAGAGACAGGGACTGGCTACACCTTC
few,-,TRBV30,TRBJ2-7,CAWSVPHEQYF,TGTGCCTGGAGTGTACCGCACGAGCAGTACTTC
many,-,TRBV5-1,TRBJ2-5,CASSQAPRETQYF,TGCGCCAGCAGCCAGGCTCCACGAGAGACCCAGTACTTC
few,TRBD2,TRBV24-1,TRBJ2-5,CATSDPGTSGAQTQYF,TGTGCCACCAGTGACCCTGGGACTAGCGGGGCTCAGACCCAGTACTTC
many,-,TRBV7-2,TRBJ2-3,CASSLRDTSTDTQYF,TGTGCCAGCAGCTTACGTGACACCTCCACAGATACGCAGTATTTT
-,-,TRBV5-1,TRBJ2-5,CASSAGRETQYF,TGCGCCAGCAGCGCGGGGCGGGAGACCCAGTACTTC
once,-,TRBV6-6,TRBJ2-3,CASRDLPGLRTDTQYF,TGTGCCAGCAGGGATCTGCCGGGGCTCCGCACAGATACGCAGTATTTT
few,TRBD2,TRBV7-9,TRBJ2-1,CATTQASGNIWFF,TGTGCCACCACTCAGGCTAGCGGGAATATCTGGTTCTTC
many,-,TRBV6-1,TRBJ1-3,CASRVLSGNTIYF,TGTGCCAGCAGGGTTCTCTCTGGAAACACCATATATTTT
-,TRBD2,TRBV4-3,TRBJ2-3,CASSQGGSYTDTQYF,TGCGCCAGCAGCCAAGGCGGGAGCTACACAGATACGCAGTATTTT
-,-,TRBV5-6,TRBJ2-6,CASSLERTSGANVLTF,TGTGCCAGCAGCCTGGAAAGGACCTCTGGGGCCAACGTCCTGACTTTC
-,TRBD2,TRBV14,TRBJ2-3,CASSQGRLAGTDTQYF,TGTGCCAGCAGCCAAGGAAGACTAGCTGGCACAGATACGCAGTATTTT
-,TRBD2,TRBV9,TRBJ2-1,CASSVGGGRALNNEQFF,TGTGCCAGCAGCGTAGGGGGCGGGAGGGCCCTCAACAATGAGCAGTTCTTC
-,-,TRBV20-1,TRBJ1-6,CSARTGTANSPLHF,TGCAGTGCTAGAACCGGGACGGCCAATTCACCCCTCCACTTT
many,TRBD2,TRBV7-3,TRBJ2-1,CASSMGTSGEQFF,TGTGCCAGCAGCATGGGGACTAGCGGGGAGCAGTTCTTC
many,TRBD2,TRBV7-2,TRBJ2-1,CASSLHTSEQFF,TGTGCCAGCAGCTTGCATACTAGCGAACAGTTCTTC
many,TRBD1,TRBV20-1,TRBJ2-2,CSAGTGTGHSTGELFF,TGCAGTGCTGGTACAGGGACAGGGCACAGCACCGGGGAGCTGTTTTTT
many,TRBD1,TRBV18,TRBJ1-2,CASSPIGTGDIHGYTF,TGTGCCAGCTCACCAATCGGGACAGGGGATATTCATGGCTACACCTTC
many,-,TRBV29-1,TRBJ1-1,CSVDRDMNTEAFF,TGCAGCGTTGACAGGGACATGAACACTGAAGCTTTCTTT
-,-,TRBV3-1,TRBJ1-4,CASSQHGSGGMMMLFF,TGTGCCAGCAGCCAACACGGGAGTGGGGGTATGATGATGCTGTTTTTT
few,-,TRBV10-3,TRBJ1-4,CAISEMGGLGEKLFF,TGTGCCATCAGTGAAATGGGGGGGCTCGGGGAAAAACTGTTTTTT
few,-,TRBV7-2,TRBJ1-1,CASSFFRLMNTEAFF,TGTGCCAGCAGCTTCTTTAGGCTGATGAACACTGAAGCTTTCTTT
few,-,TRBV2,TRBJ1-2,CASKITGYGYTF,TGTGCCAGCAAAATTACCGGCTATGGCTACACCTTC
few,-,TRBV7-9,TRBJ1-4,CASSYRQATNEKLFF,TGTGCCAGCAGCTACCGACAGGCTACGAATGAAAAACTGTTTTTT
few,TRBD2,TRBV5-1,TRBJ2-1,CASSLGEWLAGNEQFF,TGCGCCAGCAGCTTGGGAGAATGGCTAGCGGGGAATGAGCAGTTCTTC
few,-,TRBV5-1,TRBJ1-4,CASREGLNEKLFF,TGCGCCAGCAGGGAGGGCCTCAATGAAAAACTGTTTTTT
-,-,TRBV29-1,TRBJ1-1,CSVSGRSEAFF,TGCAGCGTTTCGGGACGGAGTGAAGCTTTCTTT
many,TRBD1,TRBV15,TRBJ2-4,CATSIRDSKNIQYF,TGTGCCACCAGCATCCGGGACAGCAAAAACATTCAGTACTTC
few,TRBD1,TRBV7-9,TRBJ2-7,CASSLKQGAREQYF,TGTGCCAGCAGCTTGAAACAGGGGGCGAGGGAGCAGTACTTC
many,-,TRBV7-3,TRBJ1-6,CASSEVSGGNSPLHF,TGTGCCAGCAGTGAGGTTTCCGGGGGGAATTCACCCCTCCACTTT
-,-,TRBV24-1,TRBJ1-1,CATSGPVPTEAFF,TGTGCCACCAGTGGGCCAGTACCCACTGAAGCTTTCTTT
-,TRBD2,TRBV6-6,TRBJ2-2,CASSSGLAGGVTGELFF,TGTGCCAGCAGTTCCGGGTTGGCGGGAGGGGTCACCGGGGAGCTGTTTTTT
few,-,TRBV10-3,TRBJ2-2,CASRDGLLGELFF,TGTGCCAGCCGGGACGGGCTTCTCGGGGAGCTGTTTTTT
-,-,TRBV24-1,TRBJ2-3,CATSARTGTDTQYF,TGTGCCACCAGTGCAAGAACAGGGACCGATACGCAGTATTTT
few,TRBD2,TRBV12-3/TRBV12-4,TRBJ2-3,CASSLRSSSGGTDTQYF,TGTGCCAGCAGTTTAAGATCCTCTAGCGGGGGCACAGATACGCAGTATTTT
-,-,TRBV7-9,TRBJ1-6,CASTRFPPLERNSPLHF,TGTGCCAGCACCAGGTTTCCCCCCCTAGAGCGGAATTCACCCCTCCACTTT
many,TRBD1,TRBV6-2/TRBV6-3,TRBJ1-1,CASKWGTANTEAFF,TGTGCCAGCAAATGGGGGACAGCGAACACTGAAGCTTTCTTT
-,TRBD1,TRBV5-1,TRBJ1-6,CASSLGQESPLHF,TGCGCCAGCAGCTTAGGACAGGAATCACCCCTCCACTTT
few,-,TRBV20-1,TRBJ1-2,CSADTYYGYTF,TGCAGTGCTGATACCTACTATGGCTACACCTTC
-,-,TRBV6-2/TRBV6-3,TRBJ2-7,CASSVDSPSLGYEQYF,TGTGCCAGCAGCGTAGATAGCCCGAGTCTCGGCTACGAGCAGTACTTC
few,TRBD1,TRBV2,TRBJ1-2,CASSRDRTNYGYTF,TGTGCCAGCAGTCGGGACAGAACTAACTATGGCTACACCTTC
few,-,TRBV29-1,TRBJ1-6,CSVRVQAVWDNSPLHF,TGCAGCGTTCGGGTACAGGCAGTGTGGGATAATTCACCCCTCCACTTT